What follows is one T cell receptor beta chain and its context. Its cognate antigen has yet to be identified. No base quality information exists; no much larger clone differs at one position. The record originates from a study of OX40 agonist ivuxolimab in advanced cancers. Notes on the research overall: Ivuxolimab was an agonistic, fully human IgG2 monoclonal antibody directed against OX40 (CD134), a costimulatory receptor. Intravenous ivuxolimab was administered to patients every 2 weeks at six dose levels: 0.01, 0.1, 0.3, 1.5, 3 and 10 mg/kg. Among the approximately 50 dose-escalation patients, about 19 had hepatocellular carcinoma, 15 or so melanoma, 9 renal cell carcinoma and 9 head and neck cancer. In the dose-escalation cohort, around four fifths of patients were male, and the mean age was roughly 60 years, with a range of about 20 to 90. Prior anti-PD-1, anti-PD-L1 or anti-CTLA-4 therapy was permitted, and approximately 42% of dose-escalation patients had received checkpoint inhibitors. Partial responses were achieved by three dose-escalation patients, of whom one had hepatocellular carcinoma and two had cutaneous melanoma. The purpose of peripheral TCRbeta sequencing was to test whether ivuxolimab changed TCR sequence diversity and led to clonal T-cell expansion. The paper covers the monotherapy dose-escalation part of the phase I ivuxolimab trial, which included N ≈ 57 patients. Overall study results and their limits: At doses of 0.1 to 3.0 mg/kg, clonal expansion of both CD4+ and CD8+ blood T cells was observed from baseline to week 6. On average, CD8+ T cells showed more expanded clones than CD4+ T cells after ivuxolimab. Low levels of normalized T-cell clonal expansion were also seen in some patients who did not respond. In the 0.1-3.0 mg/kg groups, partial responders had among the lowest normalized peripheral clonal expansion, particularly in CD8+ T cells. Antigen specificity was not determined for the clonally expanded peripheral T cells.

To sequence the TCRbeta CDR3 region, genomic DNA was isolated from the sorted cells. TCRbeta CDR3 regions were sequenced using the immunoSEQ Assay. In its TCRdb copy, this immuneACCESS table keeps in-frame sequences only and misses some clones. Where compared with another copy, unresolved V genes explain less than half of these, and the others have no known cause. The sample contains tens of thousands of clones, around 83% of them found a single time. 5% of the sample comes from the top ten. The trial excluded patients who had a history of autoimmune disease or who were on systemic immunosuppression. In every dose cohort, peripheral blood was drawn for TCR sequencing at baseline, cycle 4 day 1, and cycle 7 day 1. The samples were taken from a phase I, first-in-human, multicenter, open-label dose-escalation trial of ivuxolimab. Adults with locally advanced or metastatic head and neck squamous cell, hepatocellular, melanoma or renal cell carcinoma were enrolled in the trial. Before TCR sequencing, CD4+ and CD8+ T cells were separately sorted from peripheral blood.

The CDR3 holds 16 amino acids from the cysteine to the phenylalanine. This entry keeps only the CDR3 DNA: 48 bases, framed from base 1. Germline trimming: 1 base from V, 4 bases from J; junction bases outside gene matches: 5. The CDR1 and CDR2 encoded by the germline V gene are SGHTA and FQGTGA. The chain couples TRBV7-3 to TRBJ2-2; TRBD1 aligns with 8 central bases. The clonotype was recovered from an adult with an advanced solid tumor such as melanoma, head and neck, liver or kidney cancer. This material consisted of CD4+ or CD8+ T cells sorted from blood, taken in a trial of the OX40 agonist ivuxolimab. The CDR3 loop reads CASSLKYRGVTGELFF. The DNA reads as follows: TGTGCCAGCAGCTTAAAATACAGGGGGGTCACCGGGGAGCTGTTTTTT.